Listed below are T cell receptor beta chains from one sample, sequenced in a study of T cell responses to AZD1222 COVID-19 vaccine. Assay: immunoSEQ multiplex PCR; the TCRdb copy retains only in-frame clones and omits some. Among 150,000 to 200,000 clones listed, over 90% were seen once. The sequencing used peripheral blood, collected on day 0 of AZD1222 vaccination. All receptors derive from an adult in good health. Each CDR3 is given with its conserved first and last residue. A D gene is named only where the DNA matches it firmly. Clone size appears in some rows only: once, few, many, or a class for an expanded clone.

TRBV10-2	NA	TRBJ2-5	TRBD2	CASSESRASGAGETQYF	TGCGCCAGCAGTGAGTCGAGGGCTAGCGGGGCAGGGGAGACCCAGTACTTC
TRBV6-6	NA	TRBJ2-7	NA	CASSPRGADHNNYEQYF	TGTGCCAGCAGTCCCCGGGGGGCGGACCACAACAACTACGAGCAGTACTTC
TRBV6-6	NA	TRBJ1-2	NA	CASSSNRDGYTF	TGTGCCAGCAGTTCGAATCGCGATGGCTACACCTTC
TRBV11-3	NA	TRBJ2-3	NA	CASSLDHYRASQYF	TGTGCCAGCAGCTTAGATCATTACAGGGCCTCGCAGTATTTT
TRBV6-5	NA	TRBJ1-1	NA	CASSYSTVMNTEAFF	TGTGCCAGCAGTTACTCGACAGTTATGAACACTGAAGCTTTCTTT
TRBV11-2	NA	TRBJ2-1	NA	CASSLVNEQFF	TGTGCCAGCAGCCTAGTGAATGAGCAGTTCTTC
TRBV2	NA	TRBJ1-5	NA	CASSGSQGNQPQHF	TGTGCCAGCAGTGGTTCCCAGGGGAATCAGCCCCAGCATTTT
TRBV7-2	NA	TRBJ2-3	NA	CASSLADTQYF	TGTGCCAGCAGCTTAGCAGATACGCAGTATTTT
TRBV5-1	NA	TRBJ1-1	TRBD1	CASGPQGIGTEAFF	TGCGCCAGCGGACCACAGGGGATCGGCACTGAAGCTTTCTTT
TRBV25-1	NA	TRBJ1-4	NA	CASSEAGGVGEKLFF	TGTGCCAGCAGTGAAGCTGGGGGCGTCGGAGAAAAACTGTTTTTT
TRBV3-1/TRBV3-2	NA	TRBJ1-4	TRBD1	CASSRTGGNEKLFF	TGTGCCAGCAGCCGAACAGGGGGAAATGAAAAACTGTTTTTT
TRBV10-1	NA	TRBJ1-1	NA	CASSPTGLNTEAFF	TGCGCCAGCAGCCCTACGGGTTTGAACACTGAAGCTTTCTTT
TRBV6-1	NA	TRBJ1-5	NA	CASSDNQPQHF	TGTGCCAGCAGTGACAATCAGCCCCAGCATTTT
TRBV9	NA	TRBJ2-2	NA	CASSVVSAGNTGELFF	TGTGCCAGCAGCGTAGTATCAGCGGGGAACACCGGGGAGCTGTTTTTT
TRBV11-1	NA	TRBJ2-7	NA	CASSLNRPITYEQYF	TGTGCCAGCAGCTTAAACAGGCCGATAACCTACGAGCAGTACTTC
TRBV2	NA	TRBJ1-1	NA	CASSPRTGNTEAFF	TGTGCCAGCAGTCCTAGGACCGGGAACACTGAAGCTTTCTTT
TRBV15	NA	TRBJ1-4	TRBD1	CATSRSPGQGNEKLFF	TGTGCCACCAGCAGATCCCCGGGACAGGGGAATGAAAAACTGTTTTTT
TRBV5-4	NA	TRBJ2-3	TRBD2	CASSFILGGGAADTQYF	TGTGCCAGCAGCTTCATATTAGGCGGGGGGGCCGCAGATACGCAGTATTTT
TRBV2	NA	TRBJ2-7	NA	CASSDALDYEQYF	TGTGCCAGCAGTGATGCTCTAGACTACGAGCAGTACTTC
TRBV29-1	once	TRBJ1-1	NA	CSVGGRLGNTEAFF	TGCAGCGTTGGTGGCAGGTTAGGGAACACTGAAGCTTTCTTT
TRBV5-1	NA	TRBJ2-7	TRBD1	CASSWTGGESYEQYF	TGCGCCAGCAGCTGGACAGGGGGCGAGTCCTACGAGCAGTACTTC
TRBV18	NA	TRBJ2-7	TRBD1	CASSPGTGAYEQYF	TGTGCCAGCTCACCAGGGACAGGGGCGTACGAGCAGTACTTC
TRBV18	NA	TRBJ1-1	NA	CASSPLNTEAFF	TGTGCCAGCTCACCTTTGAACACTGAAGCTTTCTTT
TRBV30	NA	TRBJ2-7	TRBD2	CATIGTSEPSSEQYF	TGTGCGACCATCGGGACTAGTGAGCCCTCCAGCGAGCAGTACTTC
TRBV11-2	NA	TRBJ2-1	NA	CASSFLSGNSYNEQFF	TGTGCCAGCAGCTTCCTTAGCGGTAACTCCTACAATGAGCAGTTCTTC
TRBV5-1	NA	TRBJ2-1	NA	CASSLYGRIGENEQFF	TGCGCCAGCAGCTTGTACGGGAGAATAGGGGAAAATGAGCAGTTCTTC
TRBV27	NA	TRBJ2-5	TRBD1	CASSLFWDRKETQYF	TGTGCCAGCAGTTTATTTTGGGACAGAAAAGAGACCCAGTACTTC
TRBV4-1	NA	TRBJ2-5	NA	CASSQGALSETQYF	TGCGCCAGCAGCCAAGGGGCCCTATCGGAGACCCAGTACTTC
TRBV7-9	NA	TRBJ1-2	NA	CASSLVGGRKYGYTF	TGTGCCAGCAGCTTAGTCGGGGGCAGGAAATATGGCTACACCTTC
TRBV6-5	NA	TRBJ2-1	TRBD1	CASGGQYPEQFF	TGTGCCAGCGGGGGACAGTACCCCGAGCAGTTCTTC
TRBV30	NA	TRBJ1-2	NA	CAWTRAAGKLSGGYTF	TGTGCCTGGACGAGGGCGGCAGGGAAGTTGTCCGGTGGCTACACCTTC
TRBV19	NA	TRBJ2-3	NA	CASSMSVTDTQYF	TGTGCCAGTAGTATGTCAGTTACAGATACGCAGTATTTT
TRBV25-1	NA	TRBJ1-2	TRBD1	CASSESGTANYGYTF	TGTGCCAGCAGTGAGTCTGGGACAGCGAACTATGGCTACACCTTC
TRBV6-5	NA	TRBJ2-7	TRBD1	CASRPGQGFSYEQYF	TGTGCCAGCAGACCCGGACAGGGGTTTTCCTACGAGCAGTACTTC
TRBV18	few	TRBJ1-2	NA	CASSPGSDGGYTF	TGTGCCAGCTCACCAGGGTCGGATGGTGGCTACACCTTC
TRBV5-4	NA	TRBJ1-2	NA	CASSSSLNRGISGYTF	TGTGCCAGCAGCTCCTCCCTAAATAGGGGAATAAGCGGCTACACCTTC
TRBV10-1	NA	TRBJ1-1	NA	CASRVTGNTEAFF	TGCGCCAGCAGGGTCACCGGGAACACTGAAGCTTTCTTT
TRBV29-1	NA	TRBJ1-6	NA	CSRCWGPRGSYNSPLHF	TGCAGCCGTTGCTGGGGGCCAAGAGGCTCCTATAATTCACCCCTCCACTTT
TRBV2	NA	TRBJ1-2	NA	CASSEAGTLGYGYTF	TGTGCCAGCAGTGAGGCCGGGACGCTAGGCTATGGCTACACCTTC
TRBV13	once	TRBJ1-3	NA	CASSSAPKTGFGNTIYF	TGTGCCAGCAGCTCCGCCCCAAAAACAGGATTTGGAAACACCATATATTTT
TRBV11-2	NA	TRBJ2-1	TRBD2	CASSLEGSGRADEQFF	TGTGCCAGCAGCTTAGAAGGTAGCGGGAGGGCCGATGAGCAGTTCTTC
TRBV12-3/TRBV12-4	NA	TRBJ1-2	NA	CASRTRGTYGYTF	TGTGCCAGCAGGACCCGGGGGACTTATGGCTACACCTTC
TRBV24-1	NA	TRBJ2-3	TRBD1	CATSDTGTASTDTQYF	TGTGCCACCAGTGATACCGGGACAGCTAGCACAGATACGCAGTATTTT
TRBV18	NA	TRBJ1-6	NA	CASSPRESDNSPLHF	TGTGCCAGCTCACCCAGGGAGTCGGATAATTCACCCCTCCACTTT
TRBV6-1	NA	TRBJ1-5	TRBD1	CASSDDRGPQPQHF	TGTGCCAGCAGTGACGACAGGGGGCCTCAGCCCCAGCATTTT
TRBV5-1	few	TRBJ2-2	NA	CASTIRQLDDTGELFF	TGCGCCAGCACGATTAGGCAGCTAGATGACACCGGGGAGCTGTTTTTT
TRBV5-1	NA	TRBJ2-3	TRBD2	CASSSGLAGLTDTQYF	TGCGCCAGCAGCTCTGGACTAGCGGGGCTCACAGATACGCAGTATTTT
TRBV5-6	NA	TRBJ2-1	TRBD2	CASSPRRLAETFF	TGTGCCAGCAGCCCAAGGAGACTAGCGGAGACGTTCTTC
TRBV5-4	NA	TRBJ2-1	TRBD2	CASSWTSGTPAEQFF	TGTGCCAGCAGCTGGACTAGCGGGACTCCTGCCGAGCAGTTCTTC
TRBV5-1	medium-sized	TRBJ2-5	TRBD1	CASSLTRDSTHQETQYF	TGCGCCAGCAGCTTAACCCGGGACAGTACTCACCAAGAGACCCAGTACTTC
TRBV6-5	NA	TRBJ1-2	TRBD1	CASLDRGRDGYTF	TGTGCCAGCCTAGACAGGGGGCGAGATGGCTACACCTTC
TRBV2	NA	TRBJ1-1	NA	CASTAGLGGGDTEAFF	TGTGCCAGCACTGCAGGTCTGGGTGGGGGAGACACTGAAGCTTTCTTT
TRBV7-8	NA	TRBJ2-5	NA	CAPRQISSGTQYF	TGTGCCCCCCGGCAGATTTCAAGCGGGACCCAGTACTTC
TRBV19	NA	TRBJ1-6	NA	CASSIREPGGSPLHF	TGTGCCAGTAGTATCCGGGAGCCCGGCGGTTCACCCCTCCACTTT
TRBV3-1/TRBV3-2	NA	TRBJ2-7	TRBD2	CASSPWTSANEQYF	TGTGCCAGCAGCCCTTGGACTAGCGCCAACGAGCAGTACTTC
TRBV19	NA	TRBJ2-7	NA	CASSSTNSYEQYF	TGTGCCAGTAGTTCGACCAACTCCTACGAGCAGTACTTC
TRBV6-5	once	TRBJ1-1	NA	CASSRSKNAEAFF	TGTGCCAGCAGCAGATCAAAGAACGCTGAAGCTTTCTTT